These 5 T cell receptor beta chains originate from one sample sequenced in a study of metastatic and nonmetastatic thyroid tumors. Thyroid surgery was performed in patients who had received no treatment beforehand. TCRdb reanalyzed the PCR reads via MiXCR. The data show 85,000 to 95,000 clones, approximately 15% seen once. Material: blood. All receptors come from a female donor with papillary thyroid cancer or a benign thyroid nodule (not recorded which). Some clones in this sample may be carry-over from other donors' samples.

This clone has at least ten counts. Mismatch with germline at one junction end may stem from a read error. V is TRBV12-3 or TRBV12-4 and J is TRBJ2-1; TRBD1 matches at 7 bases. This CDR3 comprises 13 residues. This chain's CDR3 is CASSPTQTGKLLF. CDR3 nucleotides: TGTGCCAGCAGCCCGACGCAGACAGGGAAGTTACTCTTC.

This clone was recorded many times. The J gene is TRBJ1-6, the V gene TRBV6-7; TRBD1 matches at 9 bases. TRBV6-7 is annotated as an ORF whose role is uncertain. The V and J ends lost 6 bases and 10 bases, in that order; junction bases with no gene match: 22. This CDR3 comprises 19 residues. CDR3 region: CASRARDRVRGSVSSPLHF. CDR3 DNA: TGTGCCAGCAGGGCCCGGGACAGGGTAAGGGGCAGTGTAAGCTCACCCCTCCACTTT.

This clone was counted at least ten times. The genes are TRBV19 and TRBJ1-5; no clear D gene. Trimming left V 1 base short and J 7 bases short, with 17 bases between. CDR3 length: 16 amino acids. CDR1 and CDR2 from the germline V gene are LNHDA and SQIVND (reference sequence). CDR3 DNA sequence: TGTGCCAGTAGTATAGGCCCCCATCCTCACCAGCAGCCCCAGCATTTT. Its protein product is CASSIGPHPHQQPQHF.

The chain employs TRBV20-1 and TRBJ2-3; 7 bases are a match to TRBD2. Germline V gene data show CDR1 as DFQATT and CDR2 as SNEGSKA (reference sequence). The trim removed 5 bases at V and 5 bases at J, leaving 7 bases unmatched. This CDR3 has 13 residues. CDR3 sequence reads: CSALGLSIDTQYF. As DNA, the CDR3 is TGCAGTGCTCTGGGACTATCAATAGATACGCAGTATTTT.

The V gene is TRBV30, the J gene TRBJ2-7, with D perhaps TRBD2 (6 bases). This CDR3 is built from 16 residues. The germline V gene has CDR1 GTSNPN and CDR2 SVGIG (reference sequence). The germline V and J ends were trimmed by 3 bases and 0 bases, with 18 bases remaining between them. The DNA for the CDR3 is TGTGCCTGGAGAAACCCAGTGGAGCGGGCCTCCTACGAGCAGTACTTC. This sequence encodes CAWRNPVERASYEQYF.